This T cell receptor beta chain comes out of a study of CD8 T cells in Susac syndrome. This CDR3 spans 15 amino acids. V gave up 2 bases and J gave up 7 bases; unmatched junction bases: 10. Germline lookup yields CDR1 DFQATT and CDR2 SNEGSKA (reference sequence). After extraction with the RNeasy kit, 0.5 to 1 ug of the RNA was reverse transcribed using random hexamers. TCRdb analysed the immunoSEQ multiplex PCR reads with MiXCR anew, one entry per CDR3 protein. The repertoire holds about 140,000 distinct CDR3 sequences, with roughly 94% as singletons. Sequencing was done on a sample of CD4+ T cells from PBMCs. This chain uses TRBV20-1 with TRBJ2-7; 11 positions agree with TRBD1. This receptor was taken from a human donor with Susac syndrome. The CDR3 is CSARRPGQGVGEQYF. The CDR3 DNA sequence: TGCAGTGCTAGAAGGCCGGGACAGGGGGTTGGTGAGCAGTACTTC.